This T cell receptor (beta chain) was captured by sequencing in a study of somatic mutations in cytotoxic T cells in rheumatoid arthritis. Study-level findings and limits: An age-related increase in CD8+ clonality was seen in rheumatoid arthritis patients but not in healthy controls. The study found that the largest CD8+ clone exceeded 20% of CD8+ cells in about an eighth of the roughly 65 patients. Significant differences in CD8+ T-cell clonality were not found between rheumatoid arthritis patients and healthy controls (age-matched).

CD4+ cells and CD8+ cells were each obtained through positive magnetic bead selection, and their purity was assessed by flow cytometry. Per the germline V gene, CDR1 is SGHVS and CDR2 is FNYEAQ. V was clipped by 5 bases and J by 1 base, with 14 bases between them. This CDR3 comprises 15 residues. Some clones are missing from TCRdb's copy, which holds only in-frame ones; the method was immunoSEQ multiplex PCR. The sample lists 15,000 to 20,000 clones, around 68% seen once, with 5.3% in the top ten. Notes on this clone: What it binds is not known.

The sequencing input was CD8+ T cells sorted from blood. The gene calls are TRBV7-6 and TRBJ1-1; D remains ambiguous. The TCR comes from a man aged 60-69 years in good health. The CDR3 coding sequence is TGTGCCAGCAGCCAAAGCCCCCAAACGAACACTGAAGCTTTCTTT. Its translation: CASSQSPQTNTEAFF.